The 4 T cell receptor beta chains below all came from one sample that was sequenced in a study of blood T cell repertoires in COVID-19 (dated by TCRdb to the early 2020s). Libraries came from the immunoSEQ multiplex PCR assay. In TCRdb, the immuneACCESS table is reduced to in-frame sequences with V and J assigned. These tables do not hold every clone; where another copy was compared, an unresolved V gene accounts for under half, and the others remain unexplained. Counted in this sample were approximately 80,000 clones; 85% to 90% of them appeared once. The top ten clonotypes cover around 5.2% of the sample. Sequenced input: peripheral blood. The receptors derive from a man between 40 and 49 years old with acute or convalescent COVID-19.

The V gene is TRBV5-1, the J gene TRBJ2-7; 8 bases agree with TRBD1. The CDR3 covers 14 residues. Germline trimming cut 4 bases from V and 0 bases from J; bases unmatched to any gene: 3. CDR1 is SGHRS, CDR2 YFSETQ, per germline. In DNA form, the CDR3 reads TGCGCCAGCAGCCCCGGGACAGGCTCCTACGAGCAGTACTTC. Translation: CASSPGTGSYEQYF.

The sample holds one count of this clone. V is TRBV30 and J is TRBJ2-2; the D gene is possibly TRBD1 (5 bases). Germline V gene sequence: CDR1 GTSNPN, CDR2 SVGIG (reference sequence). The CDR3 runs to 18 residues. The ends were cut back, 0 bases at V and 4 bases at J, with 21 bases in the middle. The CDR3 nucleotides read TGTGCCTGGAGTGTGGGGCGTCGACCCGACCAAGCCACCGGGGAGCTGTTTTTT. It is translated as CAWSVGRRPDQATGELFF.

V is TRBV2 and J is TRBJ1-6; no firm D call. Trimming removed 1 base at V and 6 bases at J, with 4 bases between. This CDR3 has 13 amino acids. The germline V gene has CDR1 SNHLY and CDR2 FYNNEI. In nucleotides, the CDR3 is TGTGCCAGCAGTGAAGACACTAATTCACCCCTCCACTTT. This sequence encodes CASSEDTNSPLHF.

The chain uses TRBV7-2 and TRBJ2-5; 8 nucleotides line up with TRBD1. The CDR3 runs 15 residues. Trimming cost V 1 base and J 6 bases; bases outside gene matches: 7. The germline V gene encodes CDR1 SGHTA and CDR2 FQGNSA. CDR3 sequence (DNA): TGTGCCAGCAGCTTAGGAGCAGGGGGCATGAAGACCCAGTACTTC. Protein sequence: CASSLGAGGMKTQYF.